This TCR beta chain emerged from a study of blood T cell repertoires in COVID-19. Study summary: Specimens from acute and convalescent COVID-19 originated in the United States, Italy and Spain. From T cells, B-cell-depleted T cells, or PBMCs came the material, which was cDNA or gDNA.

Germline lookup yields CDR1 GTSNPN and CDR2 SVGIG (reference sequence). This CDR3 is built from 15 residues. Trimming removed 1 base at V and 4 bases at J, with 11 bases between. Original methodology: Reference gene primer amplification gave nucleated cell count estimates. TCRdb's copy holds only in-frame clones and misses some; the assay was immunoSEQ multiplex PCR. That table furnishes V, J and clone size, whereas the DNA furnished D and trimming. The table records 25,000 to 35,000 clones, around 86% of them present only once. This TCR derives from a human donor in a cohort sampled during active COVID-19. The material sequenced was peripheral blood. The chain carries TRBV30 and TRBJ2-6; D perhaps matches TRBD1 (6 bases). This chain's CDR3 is CAWSGQVSGANVLTF. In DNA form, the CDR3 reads TGTGCCTGGAGTGGACAGGTCTCAGGGGCCAACGTCCTGACTTTC.